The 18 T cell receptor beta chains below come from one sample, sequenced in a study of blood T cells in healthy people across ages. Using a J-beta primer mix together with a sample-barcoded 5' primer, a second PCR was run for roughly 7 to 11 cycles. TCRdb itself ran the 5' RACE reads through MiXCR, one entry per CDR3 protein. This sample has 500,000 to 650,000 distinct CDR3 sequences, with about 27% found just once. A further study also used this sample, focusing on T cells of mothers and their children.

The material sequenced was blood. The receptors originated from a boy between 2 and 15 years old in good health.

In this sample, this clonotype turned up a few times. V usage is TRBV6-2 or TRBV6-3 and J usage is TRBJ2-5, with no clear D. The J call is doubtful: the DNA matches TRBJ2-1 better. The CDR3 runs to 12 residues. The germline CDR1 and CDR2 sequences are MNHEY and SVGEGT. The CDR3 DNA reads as TGTGCCAGCAGTTACGACACCTCGGAGCAGTTCTTC. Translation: CASSYDTSEQFF.

CDR3 in amino acids: CASRRESNEKLFF. The CDR3 nucleotides are TGCGCCAGCAGGCGTGAATCTAATGAAAAACTGTTTTTT. The chain has TRBV5-1 and TRBJ1-4; D remains ambiguous. The CDR3 length is 13 residues. Trimming left V 5 bases short and J 3 bases short, with 8 bases between. Germline CDR1 is SGHRS and CDR2 is YFSETQ.

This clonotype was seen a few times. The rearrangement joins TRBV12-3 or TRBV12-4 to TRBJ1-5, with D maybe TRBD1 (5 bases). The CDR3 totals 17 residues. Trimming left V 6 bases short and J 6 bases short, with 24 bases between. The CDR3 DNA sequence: TGTGCCAGCAGCCCCACGGGGTTTCAGGGAAGAGGTCAGCCCCAGCATTTT. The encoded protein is CASSPTGFQGRGQPQHF.

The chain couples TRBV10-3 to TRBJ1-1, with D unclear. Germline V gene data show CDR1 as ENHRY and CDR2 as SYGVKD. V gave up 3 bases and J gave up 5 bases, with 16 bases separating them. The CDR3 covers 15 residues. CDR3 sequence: CAISDTDGRNTEAFF. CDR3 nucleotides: TGTGCCATCAGTGACACCGACGGTAGAAATACTGAAGCTTTCTTT.

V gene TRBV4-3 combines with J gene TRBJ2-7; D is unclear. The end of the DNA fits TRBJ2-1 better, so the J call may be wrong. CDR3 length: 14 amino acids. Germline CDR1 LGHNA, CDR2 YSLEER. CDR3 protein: CASSQGPTYNEQFF. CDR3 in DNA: TGCGCCAGCAGCCAAGGGCCTACTTACAATGAGCAGTTCTTC.

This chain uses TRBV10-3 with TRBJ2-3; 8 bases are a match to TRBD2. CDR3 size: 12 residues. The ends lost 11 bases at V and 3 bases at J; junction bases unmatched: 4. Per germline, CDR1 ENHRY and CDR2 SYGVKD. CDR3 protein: CAGSSGTDTQYF. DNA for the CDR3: TGTGCCGGATCTAGCGGGACAGATACGCAGTATTTT.

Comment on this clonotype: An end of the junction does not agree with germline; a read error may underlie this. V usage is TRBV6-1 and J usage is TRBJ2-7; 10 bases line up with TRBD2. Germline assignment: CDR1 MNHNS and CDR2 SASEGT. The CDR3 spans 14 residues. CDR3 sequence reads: CASSESGGAEERCF. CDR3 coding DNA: TGTGCCAGCAGTGAAAGCGGGGGGGCTGAAGAGCGGTGCTTC.

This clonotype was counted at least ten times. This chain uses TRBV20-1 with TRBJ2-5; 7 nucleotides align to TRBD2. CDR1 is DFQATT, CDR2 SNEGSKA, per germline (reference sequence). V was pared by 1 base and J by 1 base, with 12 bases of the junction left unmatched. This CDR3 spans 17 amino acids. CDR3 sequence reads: CSARGASGPLIQETQYF. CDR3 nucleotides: TGCAGTGCTAGAGGGGCTAGCGGCCCGCTAATCCAAGAGACCCAGTACTTC.

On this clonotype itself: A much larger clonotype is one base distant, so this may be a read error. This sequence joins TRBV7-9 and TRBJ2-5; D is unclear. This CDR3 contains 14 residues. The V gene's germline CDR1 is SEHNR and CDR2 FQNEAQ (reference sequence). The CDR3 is CASSFSLGQVTQYF. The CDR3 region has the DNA TGTGCCAGCAGCTTCTCCCTAGGGCAAGTGACCCAGTACTTC.

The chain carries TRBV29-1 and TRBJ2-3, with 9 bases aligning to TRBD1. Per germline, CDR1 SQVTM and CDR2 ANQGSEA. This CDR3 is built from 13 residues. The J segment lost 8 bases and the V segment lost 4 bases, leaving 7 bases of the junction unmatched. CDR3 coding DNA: TGCAGCGTTGCACCGGGACAGGGAAGTACGCAGTATTTT. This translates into CSVAPGQGSTQYF.

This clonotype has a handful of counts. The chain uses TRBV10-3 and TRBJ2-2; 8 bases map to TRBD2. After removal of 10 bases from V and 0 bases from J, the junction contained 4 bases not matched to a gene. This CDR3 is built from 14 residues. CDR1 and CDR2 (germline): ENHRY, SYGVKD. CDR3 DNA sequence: TGTGCCAGCGGCGGGGGGCCGAACACCGGGGAGCTGTTTTTT. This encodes CASGGGPNTGELFF.

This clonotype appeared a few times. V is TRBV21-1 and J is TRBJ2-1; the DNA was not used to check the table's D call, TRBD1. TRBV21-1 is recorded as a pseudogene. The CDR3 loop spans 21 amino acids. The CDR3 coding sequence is TGTGCCAGCAGCAAAGTGGGGACAGACCCTCGAGCGGGAGGGCCCTACAATGAGCAGTTCTTC. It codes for CASSKVGTDPRAGGPYNEQFF.

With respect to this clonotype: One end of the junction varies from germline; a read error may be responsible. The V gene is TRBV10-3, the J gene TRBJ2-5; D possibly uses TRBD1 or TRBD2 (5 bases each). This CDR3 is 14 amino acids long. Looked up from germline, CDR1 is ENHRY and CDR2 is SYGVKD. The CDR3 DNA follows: TGTGTCATCAGTGAGTCGGGGCTGCGGGAGACCCAGTACTTC. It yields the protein CVISESGLRETQYF.

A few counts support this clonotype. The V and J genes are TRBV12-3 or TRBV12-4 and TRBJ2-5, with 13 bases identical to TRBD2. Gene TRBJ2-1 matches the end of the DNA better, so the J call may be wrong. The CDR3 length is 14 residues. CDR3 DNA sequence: TGTGCCAGCAGTCCTACTAGCGGGGGGGGTGAGCAGTTCTTC. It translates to CASSPTSGGGEQFF.

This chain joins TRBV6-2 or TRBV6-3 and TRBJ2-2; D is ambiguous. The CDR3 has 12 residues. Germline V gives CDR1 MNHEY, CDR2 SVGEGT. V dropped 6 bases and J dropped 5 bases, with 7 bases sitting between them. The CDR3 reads CASRRSTGELFF. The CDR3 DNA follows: TGTGCCAGCAGGAGGAGTACCGGGGAGCTGTTTTTT.

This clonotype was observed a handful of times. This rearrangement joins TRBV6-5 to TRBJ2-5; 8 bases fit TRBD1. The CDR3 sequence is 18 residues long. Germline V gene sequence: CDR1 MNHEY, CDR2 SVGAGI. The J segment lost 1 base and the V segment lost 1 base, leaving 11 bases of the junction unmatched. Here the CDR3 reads CASSYFQDRGAGQETQYF. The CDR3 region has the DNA TGTGCCAGCAGTTACTTCCAAGACAGGGGTGCGGGCCAAGAGACCCAGTACTTC.

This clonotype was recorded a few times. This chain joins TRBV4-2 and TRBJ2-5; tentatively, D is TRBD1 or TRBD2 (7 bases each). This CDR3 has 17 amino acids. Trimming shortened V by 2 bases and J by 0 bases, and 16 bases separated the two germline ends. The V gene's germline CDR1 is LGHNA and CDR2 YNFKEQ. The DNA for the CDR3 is TGTGCCAGCAGCCAAAGACCCCAGGGGGGGCACCAAGAGACCCAGTACTTC. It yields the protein CASSQRPQGGHQETQYF.

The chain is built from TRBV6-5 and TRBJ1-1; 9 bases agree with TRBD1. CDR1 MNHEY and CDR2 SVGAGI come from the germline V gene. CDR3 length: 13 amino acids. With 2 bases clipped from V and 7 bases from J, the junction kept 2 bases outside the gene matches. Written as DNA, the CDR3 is TGTGCCAGCAGTTACGGGACAGGGAATGAAGCTTTCTTT. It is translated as CASSYGTGNEAFF.